The 12 T cell receptor beta chains below come from one sample, sequenced in a study of tumor-infiltrating lymphocytes in primary liver carcinoma. DNA and RNA were both co-extracted from around 20-30 mg of bulk tissue that had not been sorted. A constant-region primer primed TCR beta cDNA synthesis from around 500 ng of total RNA. Each TCR beta library was derived from three nested multiplex PCR rounds that employed slightly modified ARM-PCR. With TRBV1-TRBV30 forward primers and a C-beta reverse primer, the first two PCR rounds were run for approximately 10 cycles each. From the multiplex PCR reads, TCRdb called clonotypes with MiXCR, one entry per CDR3 protein. The data hold tens of thousands of distinct CDR3 sequences, with roughly 70% observed a single time. The sample consisted of liver tumor tissue from sampling region 4. As to subset: tumor region T4, right-lateral pole. These receptors originate from a man aged 35-49 years with primary liver carcinoma and hepatitis B virus infection.

In regard to this clonotype: It is likely a read error, because the conserved phenylalanine at the end of the CDR3 is missing. The genes are TRBV4-1 and TRBJ1-2, with TRBD1 matching over 8 bases. This CDR3 region has 14 residues. Looked up from germline, CDR1 is MGHRA and CDR2 is YSYEKL. The CDR3 DNA follows: TGCGCCAGCAGTCAAGGGGACAGGAACTATGGTTACACCTCT. This translates into CASSQGDRNYGYTS.

On this clonotype: The germline gene is not matched at one end of the junction; a read error may be the cause. The chain uses TRBV4-3 and TRBJ2-1; no definite D call. Germline V CDR1 and CDR2: LGHNA, YSLEER. This CDR3 has 16 residues. The CDR3: CTSSQVAQRSYNEQFF. CDR3 coding DNA: TGCACCAGTAGCCAAGTAGCTCAACGGTCCTACAATGAGCAGTTCTTC.

Points on this clonotype: In this CDR3 the conserved last residue, phenylalanine or tryptophan, is missing, so a read error is likely. The chain couples TRBV28 to TRBJ2-5, with 7 bases matching TRBD1. The CDR3 runs 16 residues. Germline CDR1 is MDHEN and CDR2 is SYDVKM. CDR3 bases: TGTGCGAGGAGTTCCCAACACAGGGGCGCCCAAGAGACCCAGTACTCC. Protein: CARSSQHRGAQETQYS.

On this clonotype itself: One junction end disagrees with the germline gene, perhaps due to a read error. The V and J genes are TRBV11-2 and TRBJ2-5, with a weak D call TRBD2 (5 bases). CDR1 SGHAT and CDR2 FQNNGV come from the germline V gene. The CDR3 extends over 13 amino acids. The DNA of the CDR3 is TGCGCCAGCAGCTTCGGCGTCGGAGGGACCCAGTACTTC. Protein product: CASSFGVGGTQYF. Full variable domain (remainder filled in from reference TRBV11-2 and TRBJ2-5): EAGVAQSPRYKIIEKRQSVAFWCNPISGHATLYWYQQILGQGPKLLIQFQNNGVVDDSQLPKDRFSAERLKGVDSTLKIQPAKLEDSAVYLCASSFGVGGTQYFGPGTRLLVL.

This rearrangement joins TRBV6-5 to TRBJ2-2, with 7 nucleotides matching TRBD2. The CDR3 has 17 residues. From germline, CDR1 is MNHEY and CDR2 SVGAGI. The junction had 16 bases not matched to a gene; V was cut back by 6 bases and J by 6 bases. Here the CDR3 DNA reads TGTGCCAGCAGCCCGGTCTCACTCGCGGGAGTCCCCGGGGAGCTGTTTTTT. Protein: CASSPVSLAGVPGELFF.

The V gene is TRBV7-8, the J gene TRBJ2-3; D gene uncertain. Germline V gene lookup returns CDR1 SGHVS and CDR2 FQNEAQ. The CDR3 runs 14 residues. CDR3 DNA: TGTGTCAACAGCCCTGCCAGGTGGGCAGATACGCAGTATTTT. Protein sequence: CVNSPARWADTQYF. Complete variable domain (other parts from reference TRBV7-8 and TRBJ2-3): GAGVSQSPRYKVAKRGQDVALRCDPISGHVSLFWYQQALGQGPEFLTYFQNEAQLDKSGLPSDRFFAERPEGSVSTLKIQRTQQEDSAVYLCVNSPARWADTQYFGPGTRLTVL.

This clonotype was recorded many times. CDR3 residues: CASSRTGWELFF. The CDR3 nucleotides read TGTGCCAGCAGCCGGACCGGGTGGGAGCTGTTTTTT. This chain connects TRBV14 to TRBJ2-2; D not certain. Deletions cut 4 bases from V and 9 bases from J, with 9 bases between. This CDR3 has 12 amino acids. Germline V gene lookup returns CDR1 SGHDN and CDR2 FVKESK.

Points on this clonotype: The CDR3 end shows no conserved phenylalanine or tryptophan, and so a read error is likely. The chain uses TRBV5-4 and TRBJ2-1; TRBD2 is a possible D gene (6 bases). The CDR3 runs to 13 residues. CDR1 and CDR2 from the germline V gene are SGHNT and YYREEE (reference sequence). CDR3: CASSLRDYNEQFL. CDR3 in DNA: TGTGCTAGCAGCTTGCGGGATTACAATGAGCAGTTCTTA.

With respect to this clonotype: Germline and junction disagree at one end, which may indicate a read error. V is TRBV12-3 or TRBV12-4 and J is TRBJ2-7; no clear D. This CDR3 has 14 residues. The CDR3 here is CASSLVVEDGEQYF. In nucleotides, the CDR3 is TGTGCCAGCAGTTTAGTGGTCGAGGATGGCGAGCAGTATTTC.

This clonotype has a handful of counts. A read error may explain this, as a much larger clone is one base away. The chain uses TRBV14 and TRBJ2-1, with D unclear. Germline assignment: CDR1 SGHDN and CDR2 FVKESK. The CDR3 length is 16 residues. CDR3 residues: CVSSAVAGRVNNEQFF. DNA of the CDR3: TGTGTCAGCAGTGCCGTAGCAGGACGGGTAAACAATGAGCAGTTCTTC. The whole variable domain, remainder taken from reference TRBV14 and TRBJ2-1, is EAGVTQFPSHSVIEKGQTVTLRCDPISGHDNLYWYRRVMGKEIKFLLHFVKESKQDESGMPNNRFLAERTGGTYSTLKVQPAELEDSGVYFCVSSAVAGRVNNEQFFGPGTRLTVL.

This clonotype was seen only once. This may be a read error: a much more frequent sequence differs by one nucleotide. CDR3: CVTSDSGSGHSYEQYF. The CDR3 DNA sequence: TGTGTCACCAGTGATTCGGGGTCCGGTCACTCCTACGAGCAGTACTTC. J is TRBJ2-7 and V is TRBV24-1; D is perhaps TRBD2 (5 bases). The CDR3 totals 16 residues. Germline values: CDR1 KGHDR, CDR2 SFDVKD.

This clonotype was found once. The conserved phenylalanine or tryptophan normally closing the CDR3 is absent here, so this likely arose from a read error. J is TRBJ2-1 and V is TRBV4-3; D gene ambiguous. Germline V lookup: CDR1 LGHNA, CDR2 YSLEER. V was pared by 2 bases and J by 7 bases, with 18 bases between. The CDR3 totals 16 residues. CDR3 residues: CASSQFPPPADNEQFL. The CDR3 DNA follows: TGCGCCAGCAGCCAATTCCCCCCCCCGGCGGATAATGAGCAGTTCTTA.